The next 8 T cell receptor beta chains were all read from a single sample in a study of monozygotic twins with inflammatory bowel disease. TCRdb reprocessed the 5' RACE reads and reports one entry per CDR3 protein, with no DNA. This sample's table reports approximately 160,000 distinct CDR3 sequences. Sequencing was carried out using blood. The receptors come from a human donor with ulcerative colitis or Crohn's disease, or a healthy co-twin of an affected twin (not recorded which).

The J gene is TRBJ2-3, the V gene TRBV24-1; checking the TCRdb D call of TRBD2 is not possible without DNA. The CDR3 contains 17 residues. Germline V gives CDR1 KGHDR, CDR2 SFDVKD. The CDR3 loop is CATSDARTSGGVGTQYF.

CDR3 sequence: CASSFGGQGIAFF. The rearrangement joins TRBV7-2 to TRBJ1-1; no DNA is available, so the TRBD1 call from TCRdb remains unchecked. The CDR3 loop spans 13 amino acids. CDR1 and CDR2 from the germline V gene are SGHTA and FQGNSA.

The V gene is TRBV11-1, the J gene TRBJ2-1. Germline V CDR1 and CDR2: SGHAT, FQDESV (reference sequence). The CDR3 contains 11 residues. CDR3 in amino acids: CASTDFNEQFF.

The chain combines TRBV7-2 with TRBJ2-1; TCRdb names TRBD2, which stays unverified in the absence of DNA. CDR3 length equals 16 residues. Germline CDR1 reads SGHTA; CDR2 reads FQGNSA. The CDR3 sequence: CASSLAGLAAYNEQFF.

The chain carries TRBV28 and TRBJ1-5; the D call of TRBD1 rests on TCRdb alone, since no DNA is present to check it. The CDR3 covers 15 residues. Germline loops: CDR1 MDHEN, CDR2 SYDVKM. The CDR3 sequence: CASSSGQGERQPQHF.

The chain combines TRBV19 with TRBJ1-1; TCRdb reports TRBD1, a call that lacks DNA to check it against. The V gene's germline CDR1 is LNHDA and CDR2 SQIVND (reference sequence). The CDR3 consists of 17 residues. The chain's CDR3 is CASSSRSRDRGSFEAFF. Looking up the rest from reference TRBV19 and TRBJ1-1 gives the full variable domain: DGGITQSPKYLFRKEGQNVTLSCEQNLNHDAMYWYRQDPGQGLRLIYYSQIVNDFQKGDIAEGYSVSREKKESFPLTVTSAQKNPTAFYLCASSSRSRDRGSFEAFFGQGTRLTVV.

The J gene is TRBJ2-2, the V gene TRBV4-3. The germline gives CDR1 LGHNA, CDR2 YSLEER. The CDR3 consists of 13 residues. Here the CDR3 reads CASSPGVEPWLFF.

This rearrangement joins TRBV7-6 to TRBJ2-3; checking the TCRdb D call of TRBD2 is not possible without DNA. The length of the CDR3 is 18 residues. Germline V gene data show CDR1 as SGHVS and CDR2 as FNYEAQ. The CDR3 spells CASSFTLAGGKITDTQYF.